This entry describes one TCR beta chain. The sort gate was single viable CD3+CD4+CD8-CD45RO+ cells for memory CD4+ T cells. Serum IgG to CMV pp150, pp28, p38 and p52 defined serostatus. Total CD4+ T cells were enriched by CD4 positive selection. The data belong to a study of memory CD4+ T cells and cytomegalovirus serostatus. For the study at large: Of the healthy Belgian adults, under 10 were CMV seropositive and more than 20 seronegative.

CDR1 and CDR2 from the germline V gene are SGHVS and FQNEAQ. V was cut by 1 base and J by 4 bases, with 8 bases left in between. CDR3 length: 14 amino acids. In the authors' workflow: After removing out-of-frame reads, 2 million to 2.5 million distinct TCRbeta sequences remained. Libraries were prepared by immunoSEQ multiplex PCR; TCRdb keeps only in-frame clonotypes and omits some of them. Clone size and the V and J calls come from that table; the DNA yielded D and trimming. Here the sample spans about 57,000 clones, roughly 80% being singletons. The chain couples TRBV7-8 to TRBJ1-5; D is unclear. The sample taken for sequencing was memory CD4+ T cells from blood. This sequence was found in an adult in good health and CMV-seronegative. In nucleotides, the CDR3 is TGTGCCAGCAGCTTAGATCATCGAAATCAGCCCCAGCATTTT. Protein: CASSLDHRNQPQHF.